The source of this T cell receptor (beta chain) is a study of blood T cells in healthy people across ages (dated by TCRdb to 2014 to 2015). About the investigation overall: In model experiments, roughly one uniquely barcoded TCR beta cDNA molecule per two T cells was captured by template switching. Using deep sequencing normalized with unique cDNA molecular identifiers, the study measured how TCR beta repertoire diversity changes with age. Four age groups were formed from the donors: young (average approximately 16 years), middle-aged (approximately 42), aged (approximately 60) and long-lived (around 82). To avoid experimental bias, donors of different ages were spread randomly across the sequencing lanes. Using the same blood draw, the study looked at two additional independent replicas of 1 million unique cDNA reads for two donors, one aged 18 to 30 and the other aged 80 or older.

With respect to this clonotype: There is no known antigen for this receptor. One base away there is no much larger clone; base qualities are not given.

The donors were some 39 Caucasian individuals from Russia, aged roughly 6 to 90 years, who were systemically healthy. Each donor gave ten milliliters of peripheral blood, drawn into EDTA-treated Vacutainer tubes. Ficoll-Paque density-gradient centrifugation was used to isolate PBMCs, with at least 6.5 million obtained per sample. Total RNA was extracted from PBMCs with Trizol reagent, with at least 6 micrograms obtained per sample. The percentages of naive CD45RAhigh/CD27high T cells were determined by flow cytometry on a PBMC aliquot from every donor. Overall study results and their limits: The CMV infection status of donors was not known, potentially confounding age-related changes in expanded clonotypes. A strong correlation was found between observed TCR beta diversity and the percentage of naive T cells measured by flow cytometry. Because profiling used bulk unsorted PBMCs, naive and antigen-experienced compartments could not be compared conclusively. Total diversity estimates from one million sequenced T cells were considered lower bounds and underestimates. Compared with the aged group, the long-lived group had more naive CD4+ T cells, fewer expanded clones and increased TCR diversity, suggesting age selection. Observed TCR beta diversity per million T cells fell roughly linearly with age, and a significant reduction was already apparent by age about 43.

Library generation was performed with 5' RACE. Sequencing instrument: Illumina HiSeq 2500. A second about 7 to 12 cycle PCR used a sample-barcoded 5' primer and a J-beta primer mix. A unique molecular identifier was introduced onto each TCR beta cDNA molecule by a template-switch 5' adaptor carrying 12 random nucleotides. At least 2.5 million CDR3-containing paired-end reads were obtained from each sample. All of the RNA was converted into first-strand cDNA using the Mint cDNA synthesis kit, with a TRBC-specific oligonucleotide serving as the primer. All cDNA was treated with uracil-DNA glycosylase and then went through a first 18-cycle PCR with the universal primers M1SS and BC2_uni_R. As for the authors' bioinformatics: Normalization of each sample was performed by random selection of 1 million high-quality reads, each carrying a distinct molecular identifier. Reads with shared molecular identifiers were discarded instead of being binned into consensus sequences. MiTCR, set to a Q25 quality threshold and the strictest error-elimination algorithm, was used for CDR3 identification, clonotype clustering and error correction. A nonparametric unseen species model using Euler transformation provided a lower-bound estimate of total TCR beta diversity. TCRdb reanalyzed the raw reads on its own, using fastp at Q25 for trimming and MiXCR for clone calling, and kept in-frame beta chains. Each entry is one CDR3 protein sequence, shown with its most common DNA and genes. The V and J calls follow TCRdb's processing rather than the paper's. Here the sample has hundreds of thousands of distinct CDR3 sequences; more than 20% occur a single time. 3.6% of the sample is held by the ten biggest clonotypes.

The germline V end is reduced by 8 bases and the J end by 1 base; junction bases left unmatched: 7. CDR3 length: 15 amino acids, cysteine to phenylalanine. The only DNA kept is the CDR3, 45 bases in frame from the first base. Sequences SGHRS (CDR1) and YFSETQ (CDR2) are obtained from the germline V gene. Sequenced material: blood. This chain is built from TRBV5-1 and TRBJ1-3; TRBD1 agrees with 9 junctional bases. This TCR derives from a man aged 65 to 79 in good health. CDR3 loop: CASRQGDRSGNTIYF. The DNA sequence is as follows: TGCGCCAGTAGACAGGGGGATCGGTCTGGAAACACCATATATTTT. When the CDR3 is completed using the reference TRBV5-1 and TRBJ1-3 genes on either side, the full variable domain is KAGVTQTPRYLIKTRGQQVTLSCSPISGHRSVSWYQQTPGQGLQFLFEYFSETQRNKGNFPGRFSGRQFSNSRSEMNVSTLELGDSALYLCASRQGDRSGNTIYFGEGSWLTVV.